This TCR beta chain was found in a study of glioma-infiltrating T cells after dendritic cell vaccination. Study as a whole: Dendritic cells derived from monocytes and pulsed with autologous tumor lysate formed the vaccine. General study results and limits: Higher pretreatment TIL content predicted longer progression-free time and survival.

With regard to this clone: Antigen unknown.

Time point of the sample: after dendritic cell vaccination, including at tumor progression/relapse. Patients had residual fresh-frozen tumor tissue and more than two years of survival data. Germline V lookup: CDR1 WSHSY, CDR2 SAAADI. The CDR3 loop spans 14 amino acids. V lost 4 bases to trimming and J lost 0 bases, with 10 bases between them. Assay: immunoSEQ multiplex PCR; the TCRdb copy retains only in-frame clones and omits some. The table records 99,000 or so clones, roughly 90% of them present only once. The receptor's source is a human donor with glioblastoma. The J gene is TRBJ2-7, the V gene TRBV10-2, with TRBD2 as a possible D gene (6 bases). Sequenced material: blood, taken after dendritic cell vaccination. The CDR3 DNA sequence: TGCGCCAGCAGTGTGTCCGGGAGCTCCTACGAGCAGTACTTC. Translated, it gives CASSVSGSSYEQYF.